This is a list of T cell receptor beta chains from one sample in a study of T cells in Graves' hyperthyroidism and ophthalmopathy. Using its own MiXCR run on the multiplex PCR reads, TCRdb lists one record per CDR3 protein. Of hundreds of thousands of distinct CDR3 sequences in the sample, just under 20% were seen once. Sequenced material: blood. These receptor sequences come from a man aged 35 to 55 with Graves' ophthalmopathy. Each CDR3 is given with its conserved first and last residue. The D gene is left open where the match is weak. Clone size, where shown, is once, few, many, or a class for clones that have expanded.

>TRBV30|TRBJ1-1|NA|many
CAWSASTPGRKNTEAFF
TGTGCCTGGAGTGCTTCCACCCCCGGACGGAAGAACACTGAAGCTTTCTTT
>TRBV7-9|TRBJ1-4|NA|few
CASSSASRDPGWSEKLFF
TGTGCCAGCAGCTCGGCCTCCCGGGACCCCGGGTGGAGTGAAAAACTGTTTTTT
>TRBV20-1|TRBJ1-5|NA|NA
CSAREGGVNQPQHF
TGCAGTGCTAGAGAGGGCGGGGTCAATCAGCCCCAGCATTTT
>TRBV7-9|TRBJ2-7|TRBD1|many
CASSGQGGYEQYF
TGTGCCAGCTCGGGACAGGGTGGATACGAGCAGTACTTC
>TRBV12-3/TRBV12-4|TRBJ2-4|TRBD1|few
CASSFLGTGIGNIQYF
TGTGCCAGCAGTTTCCTCGGGACAGGGATCGGAAACATTCAGTACTTC
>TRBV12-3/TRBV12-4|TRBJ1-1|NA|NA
CASGPPGEEEAFF
TGTGCCAGCGGCCCTCCGGGGGAGGAAGAAGCTTTCTTT
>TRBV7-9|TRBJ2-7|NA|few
CASSGGINEQYF
TGTGCCAGCAGCGGGGGAATCAACGAGCAGTACTTC
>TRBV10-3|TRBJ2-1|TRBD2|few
CAISESKRLAGVANEQFF
TGTGCCATCAGTGAGTCAAAGAGACTAGCGGGAGTAGCAAATGAGCAGTTCTTC
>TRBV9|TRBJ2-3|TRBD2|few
CASRGGTSAADTQYF
TGTGCCAGCAGGGGGGGGACTAGTGCAGCAGATACGCAGTATTTT
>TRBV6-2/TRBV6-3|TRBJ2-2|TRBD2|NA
CASSLSIAGVTGELFF
TGTGCCAGCAGTTTATCGATAGCGGGAGTAACCGGGGAGCTGTTTTTT
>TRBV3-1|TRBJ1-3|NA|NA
CASSLYRTVGNTIYF
TGTGCCAGCAGCCTATATCGGACAGTCGGAAACACCATATATTTT
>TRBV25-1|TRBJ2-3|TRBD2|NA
CASRRTSGNTDTQYF
TGTGCCAGCAGGAGGACTAGCGGAAACACAGATACGCAGTATTTT
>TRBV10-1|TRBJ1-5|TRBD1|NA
CASSAGGGHYNQPQHF
TGCGCCAGCAGTGCAGGGGGCGGTCATTACAATCAGCCCCAGCATTTT
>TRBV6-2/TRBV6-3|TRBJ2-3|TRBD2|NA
CASSYLLLGGADTQYF
TGTGCCAGCAGTTACCTTCTCCTGGGGGGGGCAGATACGCAGTATTTT
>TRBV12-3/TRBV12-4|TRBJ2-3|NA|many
CASRLVGADTQYF
TGTGCCAGCAGGCTCGTTGGCGCAGATACGCAGTATTTT
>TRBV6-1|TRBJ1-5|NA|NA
CASSPGPKSYSNQPQHF
TGTGCCAGCTCCCCGGGACCGAAATCTTATAGCAATCAGCCCCAGCATTTT
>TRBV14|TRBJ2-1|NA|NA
CASSQDQVVNEQFF
TGTGCCAGCAGCCAAGATCAGGTTGTTAATGAGCAGTTCTTC
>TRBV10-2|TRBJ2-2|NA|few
CASMLVVEGGELFF
TGCGCCAGCATGTTGGTGGTGGAGGGAGGGGAGCTGTTTTTT
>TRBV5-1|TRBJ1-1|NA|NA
CASSKAANTEAFF
TGCGCCAGCAGCAAGGCGGCTAACACTGAAGCTTTCTTT
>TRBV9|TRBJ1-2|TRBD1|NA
CASSAREGQGDYGYTF
TGTGCCAGCAGCGCCCGGGAGGGCCAGGGGGATTATGGCTACACCTTC
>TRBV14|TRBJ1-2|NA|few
CASSQENNYGYTF
TGTGCCAGCAGCCAAGAAAATAACTATGGCTACACCTTC
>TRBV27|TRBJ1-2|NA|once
CASSQGRVEGYTF
TGTGCCAGCAGCCAGGGCAGGGTCGAAGGCTACACCTTC
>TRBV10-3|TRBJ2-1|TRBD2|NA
CAISELAGLGEQFF
TGTGCCATCAGTGAGTTAGCGGGGCTGGGTGAGCAGTTCTTC
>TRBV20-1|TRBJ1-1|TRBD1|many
CSAGDRGLDTEAFF
TGCAGTGCTGGGGACAGGGGGCTGGACACTGAAGCTTTCTTT
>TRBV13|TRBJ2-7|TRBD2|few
CASSPGLGLSSSYEQYF
TGTGCCAGCAGCCCCGGACTAGGGCTATCGAGCTCCTACGAGCAGTACTTC
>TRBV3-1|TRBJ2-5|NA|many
CASSQGGTPGAQYF
TGTGCCAGCAGCCAAGGCGGGACCCCTGGGGCCCAGTACTTC
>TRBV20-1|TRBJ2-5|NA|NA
CSASHGLTQETQYF
TGCAGTGCTAGTCATGGACTAACTCAAGAGACCCAGTACTTC
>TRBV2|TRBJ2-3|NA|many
CASTADGASTDTQYF
TGTGCCAGCACAGCGGACGGAGCCAGCACAGATACGCAGTATTTT
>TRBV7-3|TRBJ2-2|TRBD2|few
CAAPLAGGTGELFF
TGTGCCGCCCCACTAGCGGGGGGCACCGGGGAGCTGTTTTTT